This is a list of T cell receptor beta chains from one sample in a study of T cell changes during pregnancy in multiple sclerosis. Clones were read by immunoSEQ multiplex PCR, and TCRdb kept only the in-frame ones, dropping some. The sample shows about 71,000 clones, 91% of them seen only once. The sequencing used CD8+ T cells from peripheral blood mononuclear cells, collected before pregnancy. All receptors derive from a female donor with multiple sclerosis, enrolled in a pregnancy study. CDR3s include the opening cysteine and the closing phenylalanine or tryptophan. A D gene is named only where the DNA matches it firmly. Clone size, where shown, is once, few, many, or a class for clones that have expanded.

>-|TRBJ1-2|TRBD1|TRBV6-5
CASRRLNRDRGSYTF
TGTGCCAGCAGGCGTTTAAACCGGGACAGGGGTAGCTACACCTTC
>-|TRBJ2-2|TRBD1|TRBV27
CASSFTGGRNTGELFF
TGTGCCAGCAGTTTCACAGGGGGCAGGAACACCGGGGAGCTGTTTTTT
>-|TRBJ2-7|-|TRBV6-5
CASRKRTAEQYF
TGTGCCAGCAGAAAAAGGACTGCGGAGCAGTACTTC
>-|TRBJ2-5|TRBD2|TRBV9
CASSEGRAQYF
TGTGCCAGCAGCGAGGGGAGGGCCCAGTACTTC
>-|TRBJ2-7|-|TRBV10-3
CAISESNSYEQYF
TGTGCCATCAGTGAGTCCAACTCCTACGAGCAGTACTTC
>-|TRBJ2-6|-|TRBV7-8
CASSETPTGANVLTF
TGTGCCAGCAGCGAGACTCCGACTGGGGCCAACGTCCTGACTTTC
>-|TRBJ2-7|-|TRBV5-5
CASSSAGGEQYF
TGTGCCAGCAGCTCAGCTGGCGGCGAGCAGTACTTC
>-|TRBJ1-2|TRBD1|TRBV11-2
CASSPKDRDYGYTF
TGTGCCAGCAGCCCTAAGGACAGGGACTATGGCTACACCTTC
>-|TRBJ1-1|-|TRBV5-1
CASSLGDNYGPTEAFF
TGCGCCAGCAGCTTGGGGGACAATTACGGCCCCACTGAAGCTTTCTTT
>few|TRBJ1-1|-|TRBV9
CASSLSPTGTTEAFF
TGTGCCAGCAGTCTCTCCCCTACAGGGACAACTGAAGCTTTCTTT
>-|TRBJ2-3|TRBD2|TRBV7-2
CASSRSTSGGRTDTQYF
TGTGCCAGCAGCCGAAGTACTAGCGGGGGGAGGACAGATACGCAGTATTTT
>-|TRBJ1-5|TRBD1|TRBV7-7
CASSSGTGILFDSNQPQHF
TGTGCTAGCAGCTCCGGGACAGGGATACTATTCGATAGCAATCAGCCCCAGCATTTT
>-|TRBJ2-1|-|TRBV15
CATSIQTTGEQFF
TGTGCCACCAGCATTCAAACAACAGGGGAGCAGTTCTTC
>-|TRBJ2-5|TRBD2|TRBV9
CASSRGGGALETQYF
TGTGCCAGTAGTAGGGGCGGGGGGGCCCTTGAGACCCAGTACTTC
>-|TRBJ2-7|TRBD2|TRBV6-1
CASSEGQPGGGYEQYF
TGTGCCAGCAGTGAAGGACAACCCGGGGGGGGGTACGAGCAGTACTTC
>-|TRBJ1-1|-|TRBV5-1
CASSLGTATEAFF
TGCGCCAGCAGCTTGGGGACAGCTACCGAAGCTTTCTTT
>-|TRBJ2-3|TRBD2|TRBV27
CASSFLKAGSTDTQYF
TGTGCCAGCAGTTTCCTAAAAGCGGGGTCCACAGATACGCAGTATTTT
>-|TRBJ2-2|TRBD2|TRBV9
CASAGLAGPNTGELFF
TGTGCCAGCGCCGGCTTAGCGGGGCCGAACACCGGGGAGCTGTTTTTT